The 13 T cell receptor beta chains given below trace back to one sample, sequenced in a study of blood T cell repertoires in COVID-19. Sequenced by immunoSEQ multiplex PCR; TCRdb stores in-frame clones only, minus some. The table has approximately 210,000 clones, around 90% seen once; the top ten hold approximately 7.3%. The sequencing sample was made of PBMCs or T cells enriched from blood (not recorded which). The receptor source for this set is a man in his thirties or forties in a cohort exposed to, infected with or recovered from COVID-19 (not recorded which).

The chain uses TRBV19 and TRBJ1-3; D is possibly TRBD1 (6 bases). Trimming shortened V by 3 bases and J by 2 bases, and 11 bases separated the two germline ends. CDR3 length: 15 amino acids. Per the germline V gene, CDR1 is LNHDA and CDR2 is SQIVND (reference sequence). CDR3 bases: TGTGCCAGTAGTATCGGGGGGGACACTGGAAACACCATATATTTT. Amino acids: CASSIGGDTGNTIYF.

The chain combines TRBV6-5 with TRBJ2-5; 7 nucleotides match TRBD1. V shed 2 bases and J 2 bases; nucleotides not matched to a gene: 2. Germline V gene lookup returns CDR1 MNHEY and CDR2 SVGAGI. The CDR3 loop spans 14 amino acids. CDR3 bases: TGTGCCAGCAGTTACCAGGGACAGCAAGAGACCCAGTACTTC. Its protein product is CASSYQGQQETQYF.

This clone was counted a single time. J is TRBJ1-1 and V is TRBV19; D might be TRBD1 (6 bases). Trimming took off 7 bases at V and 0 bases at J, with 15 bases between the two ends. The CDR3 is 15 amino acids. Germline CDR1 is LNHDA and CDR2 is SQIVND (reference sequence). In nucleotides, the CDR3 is TGTGCCAGTATGAGGGGGACATTTATGAACACTGAAGCTTTCTTT. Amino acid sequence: CASMRGTFMNTEAFF.

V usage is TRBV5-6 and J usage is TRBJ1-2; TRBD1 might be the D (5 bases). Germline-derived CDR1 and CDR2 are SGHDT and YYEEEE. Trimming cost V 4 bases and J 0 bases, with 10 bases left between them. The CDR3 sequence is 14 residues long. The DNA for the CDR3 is TGTGCCAGCAGCCTAATGACAGCTAACTATGGCTACACCTTC. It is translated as CASSLMTANYGYTF. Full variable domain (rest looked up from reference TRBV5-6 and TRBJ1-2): DAGVTQSPTHLIKTRGQQVTLRCSPKSGHDTVSWYQQALGQGPQFIFQYYEEEERQRGNFPDRFSGHQFPNYSSELNVNALLLGDSALYLCASSLMTANYGYTFGSGTRLTVV.

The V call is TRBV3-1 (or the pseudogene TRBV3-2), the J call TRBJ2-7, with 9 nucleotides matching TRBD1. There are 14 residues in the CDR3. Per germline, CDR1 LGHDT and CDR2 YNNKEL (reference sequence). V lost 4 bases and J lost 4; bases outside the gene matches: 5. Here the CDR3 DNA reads TGTGCCAGCAGCCCCGGGACAGGGATGTACGAGCAGTACTTC. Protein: CASSPGTGMYEQYF.

The CDR3 sequence: CASSMGLAGSLDGGTDTQYF. The CDR3 DNA reads as TGTGCCAGTAGTATGGGACTAGCGGGATCGTTGGATGGAGGCACAGATACGCAGTATTTT. The V and J genes are TRBV19 and TRBJ2-3; 13 nucleotides line up with TRBD2. The germline V gene encodes CDR1 LNHDA and CDR2 SQIVND (reference sequence). The CDR3 runs to 20 residues. V lost 3 bases, J lost 1 base, and 13 bases stayed unmatched.

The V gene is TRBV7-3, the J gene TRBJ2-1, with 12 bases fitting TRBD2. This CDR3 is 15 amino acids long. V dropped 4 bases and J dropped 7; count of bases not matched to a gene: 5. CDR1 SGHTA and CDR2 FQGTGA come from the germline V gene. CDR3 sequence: CASSSLAGGANEQFF. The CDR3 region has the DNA TGTGCCAGCAGCTCCCTAGCGGGAGGGGCGAATGAGCAGTTCTTC.

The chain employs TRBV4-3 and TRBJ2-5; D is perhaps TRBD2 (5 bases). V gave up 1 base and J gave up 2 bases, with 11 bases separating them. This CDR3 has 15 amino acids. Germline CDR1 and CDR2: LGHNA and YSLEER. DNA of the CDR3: TGCGCCAGCAGCCAAGCCTACGGCGGGCAAGAGACCCAGTACTTC. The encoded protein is CASSQAYGGQETQYF.

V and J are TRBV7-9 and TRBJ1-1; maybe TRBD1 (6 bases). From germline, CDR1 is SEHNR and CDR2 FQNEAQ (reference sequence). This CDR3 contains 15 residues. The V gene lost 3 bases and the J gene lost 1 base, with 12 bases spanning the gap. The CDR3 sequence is CASSFPGGQNTEAFF. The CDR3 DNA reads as TGTGCCAGCAGCTTCCCGGGGGGCCAGAACACTGAAGCTTTCTTT.

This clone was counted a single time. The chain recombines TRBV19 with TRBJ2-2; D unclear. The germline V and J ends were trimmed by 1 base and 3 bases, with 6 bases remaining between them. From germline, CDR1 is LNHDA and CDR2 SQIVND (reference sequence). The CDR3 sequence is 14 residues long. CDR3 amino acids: CASSIGGYTGELFF. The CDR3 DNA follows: TGTGCCAGTAGTATAGGCGGTTACACCGGGGAGCTGTTTTTT.

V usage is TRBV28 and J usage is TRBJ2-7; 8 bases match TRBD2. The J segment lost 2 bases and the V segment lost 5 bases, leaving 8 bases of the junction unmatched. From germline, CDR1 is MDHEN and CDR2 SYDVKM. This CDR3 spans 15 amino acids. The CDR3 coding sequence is TGTGCCAGCAGTCAGGTCCGGGGGGGGACCTACGAGCAGTACTTC. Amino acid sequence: CASSQVRGGTYEQYF.

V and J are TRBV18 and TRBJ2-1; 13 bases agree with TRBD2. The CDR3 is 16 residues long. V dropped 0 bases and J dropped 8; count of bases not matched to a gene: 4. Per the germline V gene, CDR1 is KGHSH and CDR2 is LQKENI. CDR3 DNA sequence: TGTGCCAGCTCACCACCGGGGACTAGCGGGACAGATGAGCAGTTCTTC. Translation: CASSPPGTSGTDEQFF.

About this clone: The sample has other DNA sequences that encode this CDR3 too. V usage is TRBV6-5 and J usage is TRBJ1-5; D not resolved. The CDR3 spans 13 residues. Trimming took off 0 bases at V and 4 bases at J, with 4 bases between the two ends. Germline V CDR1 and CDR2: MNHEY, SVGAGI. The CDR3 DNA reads TGTGCCAGCAGTTACTCTCTAAATCAGCCCCAGCATTTT. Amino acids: CASSYSLNQPQHF.